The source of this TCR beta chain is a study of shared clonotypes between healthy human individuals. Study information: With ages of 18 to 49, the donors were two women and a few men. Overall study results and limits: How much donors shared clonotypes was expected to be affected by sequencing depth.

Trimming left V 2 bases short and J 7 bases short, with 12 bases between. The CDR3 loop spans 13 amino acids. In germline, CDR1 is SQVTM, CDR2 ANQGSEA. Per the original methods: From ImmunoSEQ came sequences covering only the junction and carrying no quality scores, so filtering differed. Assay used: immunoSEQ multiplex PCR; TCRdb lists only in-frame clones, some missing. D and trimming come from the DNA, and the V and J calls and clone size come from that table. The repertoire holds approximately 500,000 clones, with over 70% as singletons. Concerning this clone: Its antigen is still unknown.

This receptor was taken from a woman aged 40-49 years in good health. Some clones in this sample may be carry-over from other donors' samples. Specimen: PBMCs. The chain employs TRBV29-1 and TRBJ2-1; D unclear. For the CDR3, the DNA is TGCAGCGTTGAATCATCCCGTGGTAATGAGCAGTTCTTC. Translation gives CSVESSRGNEQFF.